Sequencing of this T cell receptor beta chain was carried out in a study of PD-L1 blockade in urothelial cancer. Study in general: Men with urothelial cancer arising in the bladder made up twenty-five of 29 patients. Each blood sample yielded a median of 141,255 T cells. General study results and limits: A below-median TCR clonality in blood before treatment predicted better survival.

Using immunoSEQ multiplex PCR, the repertoire was profiled, and TCRdb retains in-frame clones only, with some absent. This table holds some 100,000 clones, about 90% found once. The CDR3 totals 15 residues. V was pared by 3 bases and J by 3 bases, with 12 bases between. Per the germline V gene, CDR1 is MNHEY and CDR2 is SMNVEV (reference sequence). In this sample, this clone turned up once. The antigen is not known. The sequence came from a woman of 80 years or more with urothelial cancer. This sequence joins TRBV27 and TRBJ1-5; D uncertain. The sample consisted of PBMCs, taken around atezolizumab (anti-PD-L1) treatment. CDR3 coding DNA: TGTGCCAGCAGTTTTGGGCGGGAATCCAATCAGCCCCAGCATTTT. Protein: CASSFGRESNQPQHF.